A single sample is the source of the 12 T cell receptor beta chains below, sequenced in a study of shared T cell receptors in the human thymus (dated by TCRdb to the early 2020s). Libraries were made using the immunoSEQ multiplex PCR assay. Entries here come from immuneACCESS through TCRdb and include only in-frame sequences with V and J called. Some clones fail to appear in such tables; in the studies checked, an unresolved V gene covers under half of the shortfall, and the cause of the remainder is unknown. Here the sample has roughly 500,000 clones; roughly 74% occur a single time. The ten largest clones capture around 0.012% of the sample. These data also formed part of another study, on human thymus T cells.

What was sequenced was thymocytes. These receptors came from a boy in the first two years of life with a congenital heart defect. Donor details come from another sample of the same person, matched by shared clones.

In its sample, this clone was seen a few times. The chain has TRBV4-1 and TRBJ2-1, with TRBD2 identical over 7 bases. CDR1 MGHRA and CDR2 YSYEKL come from the germline V gene. The CDR3 length is 17 residues. V lost 0 bases, J lost 3 bases, and 8 bases stayed unmatched. CDR3 protein: CASSQDRRREIYNEQFF. CDR3 coding DNA: TGCGCCAGCAGCCAAGATAGGAGGCGGGAGATCTACAATGAGCAGTTCTTC.

This clone was seen just once. The chain carries TRBV5-1 and TRBJ1-5; possibly TRBD1 for D (5 bases). Germline V gives CDR1 SGHRS, CDR2 YFSETQ. CDR3 size: 15 residues. The V end lost 4 bases, the J end lost 0 bases, and 11 bases lay between the germline ends. DNA for the CDR3: TGCGCCAGCAGCCCGGAGGGGCTTAGCAATCAGCCCCAGCATTTT. As protein: CASSPEGLSNQPQHF.

V usage is TRBV27 and J usage is TRBJ2-7, with a possible D match to TRBD1 (6 bases). This CDR3 spans 14 amino acids. Trimming took 6 bases from V and 4 from J, leaving 16 bases between them. The germline V gene has CDR1 MNHEY and CDR2 SMNVEV (reference sequence). As DNA, the CDR3 is TGTGCCAGCAGACCACAGGGTTTTCCTTACGAGCAGTACTTC. Its protein is CASRPQGFPYEQYF.

The chain links TRBV7-7 to TRBJ2-6, with 8 bases fitting TRBD2. CDR1 and CDR2 (germline): SSHAT, FNYEAQ (reference sequence). With V trimmed by 1 base and J by 0 bases, 8 bases remained unmatched. This CDR3 region has 19 residues. DNA for the CDR3: TGTGCCAGCAGCTTAGTCCCACTAGCGGAGAGCTCTGGGGCCAACGTCCTGACTTTC. Amino acids: CASSLVPLAESSGANVLTF.

This clone was observed a single time. The chain has TRBV7-2 and TRBJ2-7, with a tentative D call TRBD2 (6 bases). The CDR3 spans 17 residues. V was cut by 5 bases and J by 4 bases, with 24 bases left in between. Germline V gene data show CDR1 as SGHTA and CDR2 as FQGNSA. CDR3 sequence: CASSVDSKGRRAYEQYF. The CDR3 DNA reads TGTGCCAGCAGCGTAGACAGTAAGGGGAGGAGGGCTTACGAGCAGTACTTC.

The chain recombines TRBV6-4 with TRBJ1-2; TRBD1 agrees at 10 bases. Trimming cost V 5 bases and J 8 bases; bases outside gene matches: 11. This CDR3 has 15 residues. Germline lookup yields CDR1 MRHNA and CDR2 SNTAGT. The CDR3 region is CASSNETGGEGGYTF. CDR3 in DNA: TGTGCCAGCAGTAACGAGACAGGGGGCGAAGGAGGCTACACCTTC.

This clone turned up a few times. This chain connects TRBV5-4 to TRBJ2-3; 7 bases are a match to TRBD2. Losses at the gene ends were 2 bases for V and 2 bases for J; bases not matched to a gene: 8. CDR1 SGHNT and CDR2 YYREEE come from the germline V gene (reference sequence). This CDR3 has 16 residues. This CDR3 reads CASSFSASGPTDTQYF. The CDR3 nucleotides read TGTGCCAGCAGCTTTTCTGCTAGCGGTCCCACAGATACGCAGTATTTT.

The rearrangement uses TRBV6-6 and TRBJ1-5; 8 bases map to TRBD1. The V gene end was trimmed by 4 bases and the J gene end by 7 bases; junction bases not matched to a gene: 9. This CDR3 region has 15 residues. The germline V gene encodes CDR1 MNHNY and CDR2 SVGAGI (reference sequence). CDR3 loop: CASSSEDRAGQPQHF. The CDR3 DNA follows: TGTGCCAGCAGTTCCGAGGACAGGGCGGGCCAGCCCCAGCATTTT.

The chain carries TRBV29-1 and TRBJ2-1; the match to TRBD1 covers 11 bases. Germline-derived CDR1 and CDR2 are SQVTM and ANQGSEA. The CDR3 has 17 residues. With 0 bases clipped from V and 2 bases from J, the junction kept 6 bases outside the gene matches. The CDR3 here is CSVEDKPGQGAYNEQFF. CDR3 coding DNA: TGCAGCGTTGAAGATAAACCGGGACAGGGGGCCTACAATGAGCAGTTCTTC.

The J gene is TRBJ2-1, the V gene TRBV5-6, with 12 bases that match TRBD2. Germline trimming cut 0 bases from V and 2 bases from J; bases unmatched to any gene: 9. CDR3 size: 19 residues. Germline V CDR1 and CDR2: SGHDT, YYEEEE. CDR3 bases: TGTGCCAGCAGCTTGGCCGGGACTAGCGGGCCTTGGGCCTACAATGAGCAGTTCTTC. Its protein product is CASSLAGTSGPWAYNEQFF.

This clone has a single count. Different DNA sequences within this sample yield the same CDR3. The V call is TRBV5-4, the J call TRBJ1-2, with a tentative D call TRBD1 (5 bases). This CDR3 is 15 amino acids long. V was shortened by 0 bases and J by 4 bases, with 13 bases between the two germline ends. Per germline, CDR1 SGHNT and CDR2 YYREEE (reference sequence). CDR3 sequence reads: CASSLGGRGGYGYTF. CDR3 coding DNA: TGTGCCAGCAGCTTGGGAGGGCGCGGGGGCTATGGCTACACCTTC.

Only a few counts were recorded for this clone. The J gene is TRBJ1-2, the V gene TRBV28; D is unclear. The V end lost 5 bases, the J end lost 1 base, and 14 bases lay between the germline ends. Germline V lookup: CDR1 MDHEN, CDR2 SYDVKM. The CDR3 is 15 amino acids. This chain's CDR3 is CASSTPRSVNYGYTF. Written as DNA, the CDR3 is TGTGCCAGCAGTACCCCCCGATCGGTTAACTATGGCTACACCTTC.